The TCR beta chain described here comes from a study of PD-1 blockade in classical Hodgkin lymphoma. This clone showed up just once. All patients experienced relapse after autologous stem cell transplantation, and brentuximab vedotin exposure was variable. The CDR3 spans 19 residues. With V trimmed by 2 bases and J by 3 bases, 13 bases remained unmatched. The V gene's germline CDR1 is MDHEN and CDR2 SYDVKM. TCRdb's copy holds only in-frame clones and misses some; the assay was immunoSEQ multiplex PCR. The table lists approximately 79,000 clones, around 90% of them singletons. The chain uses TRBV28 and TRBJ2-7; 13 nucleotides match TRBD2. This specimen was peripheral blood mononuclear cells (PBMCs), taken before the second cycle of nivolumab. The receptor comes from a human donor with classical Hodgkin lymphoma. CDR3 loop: CASSLETYRGTSGNYEQYF. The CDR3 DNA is TGTGCCAGCAGTTTAGAAACCTATAGGGGGACTAGCGGGAACTACGAGCAGTACTTC.